This T cell receptor beta chain was captured in a study of beta chain features in type 1 diabetes. Study-level findings and limits: Sampled from patients, naive, central memory and Treg TCRB repertoires appeared more similar than those sampled from healthy donors. Shorter TCRB CDR3s, moderately but significantly so, marked every one of the four CD4+ subsets in Type 1 diabetes patients. A PCR bias possibly favoring shorter templates would apply equally to patients and controls.

Central memory, naive, regulatory and stem cell-like memory CD4+ cells were sorted by CD45RO/CCR7/CD25/CD127/CD95/CD27. The authors reverse transcribed all of the isolated RNA, so sequencing captured expressed TCRB transcripts. The protocol was immunoSEQ multiplex PCR, while the TCRdb copy is restricted to in-frame clones and leaves out a portion. The sample consists of 100,000 to 150,000 clones, 15% to 20% of them appearing once. This clone is a singleton in its sample. Its antigen is as yet unknown. V lost 7 bases and J lost 1; bases outside the gene matches: 9. Germline CDR1 reads MDHEN; CDR2 reads SYDVKM. The CDR3 runs 15 residues.

The chain has TRBV28 and TRBJ1-1, with TRBD1 identical over 7 bases. Sequenced sample: central memory CD4+ T cells from blood. This sequence originates from a man aged 18-30 years with type 1 diabetes. CDR3 residues: CASTTTGRGNTEAFF. The CDR3 DNA sequence: TGTGCCAGCACAACGACAGGGAGAGGGAACACTGAAGCTTTCTTT. The full variable domain, in which reference TRBV28 and TRBJ1-1 provide the parts outside the CDR3, is DVKVTQSSRYLVKRTGEKVFLECVQDMDHENMFWYRQDPGLGLRLIYFSYDVKMKEKGDIPEGYSVSREKKERFSLILESASTNQTSMYLCASTTTGRGNTEAFFGQGTRLTVV.